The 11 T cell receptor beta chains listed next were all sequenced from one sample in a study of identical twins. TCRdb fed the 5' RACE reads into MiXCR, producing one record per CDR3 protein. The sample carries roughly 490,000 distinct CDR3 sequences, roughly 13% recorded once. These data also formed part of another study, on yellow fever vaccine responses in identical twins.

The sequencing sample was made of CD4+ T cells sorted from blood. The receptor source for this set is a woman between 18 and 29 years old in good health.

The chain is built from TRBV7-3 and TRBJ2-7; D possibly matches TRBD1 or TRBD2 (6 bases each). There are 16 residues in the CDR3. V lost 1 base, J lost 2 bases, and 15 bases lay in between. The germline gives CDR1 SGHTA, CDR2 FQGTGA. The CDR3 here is CASSLKHMGGPYEQYF. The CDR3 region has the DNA TGTGCCAGCAGCTTAAAGCACATGGGGGGCCCCTACGAGCAGTACTTC.

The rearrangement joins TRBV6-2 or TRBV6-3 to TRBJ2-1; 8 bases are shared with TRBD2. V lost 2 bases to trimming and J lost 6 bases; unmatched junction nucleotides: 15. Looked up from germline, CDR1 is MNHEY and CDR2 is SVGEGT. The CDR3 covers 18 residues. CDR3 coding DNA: TGTGCCAGCAGTTACATAATCTCGGGAGGGGCGGCGCGCAATGAGCAGTTCTTC. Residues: CASSYIISGGAARNEQFF.

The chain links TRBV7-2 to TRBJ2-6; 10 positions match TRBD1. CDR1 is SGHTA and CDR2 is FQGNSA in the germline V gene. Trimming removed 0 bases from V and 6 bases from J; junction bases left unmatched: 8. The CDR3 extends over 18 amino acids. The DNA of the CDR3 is TGTGCCAGCAGCTTAGCTAGGACAGGGGGTTCCCCGGCCAACGTCCTGACTTTC. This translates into CASSLARTGGSPANVLTF.

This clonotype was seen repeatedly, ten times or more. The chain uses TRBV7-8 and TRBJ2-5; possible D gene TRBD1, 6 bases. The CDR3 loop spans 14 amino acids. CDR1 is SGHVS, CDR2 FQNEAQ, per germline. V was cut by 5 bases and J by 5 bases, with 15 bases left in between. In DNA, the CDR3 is TGTGCCAGCAGCCCTCGACAGGAGATGGAGACCCAGTACTTC. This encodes CASSPRQEMETQYF.

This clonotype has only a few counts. The CDR3 here is CASSLRQPGETQYF. CDR3 nucleotide sequence: TGTGCCAGCAGCTTACGGCAGCCCGGAGAGACCCAGTACTTC. The gene calls are TRBV7-2 and TRBJ2-5; no clear D. This CDR3 comprises 14 residues. CDR1 and CDR2 from the germline V gene are SGHTA and FQGNSA. V gave up 2 bases and J gave up 4 bases, with 11 bases separating them.

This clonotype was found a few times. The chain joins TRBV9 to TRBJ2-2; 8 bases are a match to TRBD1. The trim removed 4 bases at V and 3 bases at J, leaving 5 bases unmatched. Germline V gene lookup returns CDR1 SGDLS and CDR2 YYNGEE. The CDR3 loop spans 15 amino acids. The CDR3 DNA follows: TGTGCCAGCAGCCGACAGGGGACCCACACCGGGGAGCTGTTTTTT. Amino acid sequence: CASSRQGTHTGELFF. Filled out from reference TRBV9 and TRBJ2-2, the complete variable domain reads DSGVTQTPKHLITATGQRVTLRCSPRSGDLSVYWYQQSLDQGLQFLIQYYNGEERAKGNILERFSAQQFPDLHSELNLSSLELGDSALYFCASSRQGTHTGELFFGEGSRLTVL.

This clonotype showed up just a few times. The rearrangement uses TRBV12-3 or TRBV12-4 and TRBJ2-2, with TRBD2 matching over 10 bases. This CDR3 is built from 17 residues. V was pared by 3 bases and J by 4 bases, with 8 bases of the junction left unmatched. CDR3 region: CASSFNLAGAITGELFF. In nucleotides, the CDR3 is TGTGCCAGCAGTTTCAATCTAGCGGGAGCGATCACCGGGGAGCTGTTTTTT.

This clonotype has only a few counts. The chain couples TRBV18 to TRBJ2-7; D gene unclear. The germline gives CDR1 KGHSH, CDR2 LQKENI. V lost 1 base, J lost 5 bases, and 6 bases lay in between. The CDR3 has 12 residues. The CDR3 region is CASSPQQDEQYF. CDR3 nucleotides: TGTGCCAGCTCACCACAACAAGACGAGCAGTACTTC.

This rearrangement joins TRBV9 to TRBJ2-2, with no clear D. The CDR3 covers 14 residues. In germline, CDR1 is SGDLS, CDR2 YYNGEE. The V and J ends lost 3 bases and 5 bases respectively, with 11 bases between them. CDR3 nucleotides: TGTGCCAGCAGCGGGACGACGGAAACCGGGGAGCTGTTTTTT. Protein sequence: CASSGTTETGELFF.

The CDR3 is CASSARALAGALTGNTIYF. Here the CDR3 DNA reads TGTGCCAGCAGCGCTCGGGCCCTGGCAGGGGCGTTGACTGGAAACACCATATATTTT. The chain combines TRBV7-8 with TRBJ1-3; D might be TRBD1 (6 bases). Per germline, CDR1 SGHVS and CDR2 FQNEAQ. The V and J ends lost 5 bases and 2 bases respectively, with 25 bases between them. The CDR3 runs 19 residues.

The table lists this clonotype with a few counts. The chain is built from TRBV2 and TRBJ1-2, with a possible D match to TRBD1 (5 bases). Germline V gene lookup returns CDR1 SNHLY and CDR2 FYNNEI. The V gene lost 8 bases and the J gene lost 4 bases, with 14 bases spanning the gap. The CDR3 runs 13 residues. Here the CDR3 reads CASFVQAVYGYTF. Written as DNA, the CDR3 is TGTGCCAGCTTTGTACAGGCCGTCTATGGCTACACCTTC.